This TCR beta chain was captured by sequencing in a study of cytomegalovirus exposure and HLA in healthy donors. Whole-study findings and limits: Immune exposure data for these donors was limited to CMV serostatus. As a later analysis showed, a missense DCLRE1C variant was linked to trimming of TCR beta V- and J-genes.

A multiplex PCR was run with 60 Vbeta primers and 13 Jbeta primers. Clones were read by immunoSEQ multiplex PCR, and TCRdb kept only the in-frame ones, dropping some. Of about 100,000 clones in the sample, roughly 70% are singletons; the top ten hold approximately 15%. This clone was observed once. Its target is not known. Material for sequencing was PBMCs. This sequence originates from a woman in her thirties or forties in good health and CMV-seropositive.

CDR3 DNA: TGTGCCACCAGCAAGTCCGCCCTCAGGCTGTTTTTT. This gives the protein CATSKSALRLFF. The J gene is TRBJ1-4, the V gene TRBV15; D is uncertain. Germline CDR1 is LNHNV and CDR2 is YYDKDF (reference sequence). Trimming shortened V by 4 bases and J by 14 bases, and 14 bases separated the two germline ends. The CDR3 spans 12 residues.